The source of this TCR beta chain is a study of CD8+ T cells in alopecia areata. cDNA prepared by RNA extraction and subsequent reverse transcription served as the template for sequencing. Measured with immunoSEQ multiplex PCR; TCRdb has only the in-frame clones, and not every one. The sample shows about 97,000 clones, roughly two fifths of them seen only once. The CDR3 extends over 18 amino acids. V was clipped by 2 bases and J by 2 bases; unmatched bases: 12. Germline values: CDR1 SQVTM, CDR2 ANQGSEA. This clone was seen a few times. This sequence joins TRBV29-1 and TRBJ2-6; 7 positions agree with TRBD1. Material: CD4+ T cells sorted from blood. The receptor was derived from a human donor with alopecia areata. Written as DNA, the CDR3 is TGCAGCGTTGAAAGTGAGACAGGGATTAGGGCTGGGGCCAACGTCCTGACTTTC. This gives the protein CSVESETGIRAGANVLTF.